This T cell receptor beta chain was captured in a study of shared clonotypes between healthy human individuals. Clones were read by immunoSEQ multiplex PCR, and TCRdb kept only the in-frame ones, dropping some. The sample yields around 100,000 clones, 67% seen once. Germline CDR1 and CDR2: LGHNA and YNFKEQ. There are 14 residues in the CDR3. V was trimmed by 3 bases and J by 2 bases, leaving 9 bases between them. The material sequenced was memory CD8+ T cells sorted from blood. Subset specified: CD45RO+ cells pooled with CCR7-negative TemRA cells. This clonotype was obtained from a woman in her twenties or thirties in good health. This chain uses TRBV4-2 with TRBJ2-3; D unclear. CDR3 amino acids: CASSHRLFTDTQYF. Here the CDR3 DNA reads TGTGCCAGCAGCCACAGATTATTCACAGATACGCAGTATTTT.